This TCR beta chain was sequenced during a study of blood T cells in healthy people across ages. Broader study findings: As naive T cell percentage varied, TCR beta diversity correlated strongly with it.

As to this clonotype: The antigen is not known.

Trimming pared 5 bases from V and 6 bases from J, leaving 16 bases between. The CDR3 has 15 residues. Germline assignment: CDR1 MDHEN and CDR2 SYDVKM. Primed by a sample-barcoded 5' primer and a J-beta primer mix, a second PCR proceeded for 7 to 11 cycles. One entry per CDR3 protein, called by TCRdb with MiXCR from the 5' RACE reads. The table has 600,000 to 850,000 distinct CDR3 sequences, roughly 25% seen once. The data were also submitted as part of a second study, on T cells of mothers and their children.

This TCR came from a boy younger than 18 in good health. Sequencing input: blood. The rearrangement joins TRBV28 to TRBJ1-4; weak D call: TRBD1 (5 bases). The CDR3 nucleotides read TGTGCCAGCAGTCCTACAGGTGGTAGGGATGAAAAACTGTTTTTT. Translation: CASSPTGGRDEKLFF.